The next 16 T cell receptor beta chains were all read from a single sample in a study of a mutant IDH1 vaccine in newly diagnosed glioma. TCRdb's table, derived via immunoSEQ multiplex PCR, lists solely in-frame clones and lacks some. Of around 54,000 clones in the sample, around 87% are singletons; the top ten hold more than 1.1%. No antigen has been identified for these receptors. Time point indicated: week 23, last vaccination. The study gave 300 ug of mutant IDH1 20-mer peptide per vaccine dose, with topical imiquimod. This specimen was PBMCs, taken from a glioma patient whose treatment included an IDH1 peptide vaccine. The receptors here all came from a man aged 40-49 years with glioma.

CDR3 nucleotides: TGTGCCAGCAGTCAGAAAGAGACCCAGTACTTC. The encoded protein is CASSQKETQYF. The chain is built from TRBV6-6 and TRBJ2-5; D is undetermined. Germline V gene data show CDR1 as MNHNY and CDR2 as SVGAGI (reference sequence). Trimming shortened V by 5 bases and J by 3 bases, and 4 bases separated the two germline ends. CDR3 length: 11 amino acids.

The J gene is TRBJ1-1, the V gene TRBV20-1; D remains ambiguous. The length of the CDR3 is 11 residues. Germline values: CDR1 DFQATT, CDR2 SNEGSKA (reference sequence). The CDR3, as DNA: TGCAGCCCCAGAATGAACACTGAAGCTTTCTTT. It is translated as CSPRMNTEAFF.

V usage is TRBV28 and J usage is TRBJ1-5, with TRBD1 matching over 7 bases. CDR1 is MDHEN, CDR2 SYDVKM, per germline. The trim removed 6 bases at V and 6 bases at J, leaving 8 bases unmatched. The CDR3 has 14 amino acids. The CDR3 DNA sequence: TGTGCCAGCAGACCCGACAGGGTAGTTCAGCCCCAGCATTTT. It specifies CASRPDRVVQPQHF.

The CDR3 coding sequence is TGTGCCAGTAGTATGGCACGGGCTGGAAACACCATATATTTT. Translated: CASSMARAGNTIYF. The chain employs TRBV19 and TRBJ1-3; D remains unclear. The CDR3 has 14 residues. Deletions cut 3 bases from V and 2 bases from J, with 8 bases between. Germline lookup yields CDR1 LNHDA and CDR2 SQIVND (reference sequence).

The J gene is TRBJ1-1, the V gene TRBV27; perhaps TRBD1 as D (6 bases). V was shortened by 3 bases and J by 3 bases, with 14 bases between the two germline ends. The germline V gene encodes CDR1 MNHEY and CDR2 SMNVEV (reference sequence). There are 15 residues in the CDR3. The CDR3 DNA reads TGTGCCAGCAGTTTGGGGGCGGATCTTTACACTGAAGCTTTCTTT. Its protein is CASSLGADLYTEAFF.

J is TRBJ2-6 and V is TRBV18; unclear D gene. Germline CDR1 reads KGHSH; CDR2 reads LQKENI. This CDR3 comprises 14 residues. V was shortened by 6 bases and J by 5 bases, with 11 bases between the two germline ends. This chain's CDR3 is CASSPMGWANVLTF. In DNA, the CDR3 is TGTGCCAGCTCTCCAATGGGCTGGGCCAACGTCCTGACTTTC.

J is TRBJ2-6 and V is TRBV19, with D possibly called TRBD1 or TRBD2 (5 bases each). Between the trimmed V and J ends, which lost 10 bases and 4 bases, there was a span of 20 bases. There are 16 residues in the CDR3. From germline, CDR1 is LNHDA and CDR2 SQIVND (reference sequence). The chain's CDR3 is CATEAFGARGANVLTF. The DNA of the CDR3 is TGTGCCACCGAGGCCTTCGGGGCGCGGGGGGCCAACGTCCTGACTTTC.

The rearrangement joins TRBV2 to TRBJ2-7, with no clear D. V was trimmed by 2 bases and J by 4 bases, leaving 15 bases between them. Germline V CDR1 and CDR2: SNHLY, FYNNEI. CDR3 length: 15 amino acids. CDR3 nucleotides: TGTGCCAGCAGTGAACGGGCCCCTGGAAGGTACGAGCAGTACTTC. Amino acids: CASSERAPGRYEQYF. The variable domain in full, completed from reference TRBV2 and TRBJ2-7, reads EPEVTQTPSHQVTQMGQEVILRCVPISNHLYFYWYRQILGQKVEFLVSFYNNEISEKSEIFDDQFSVERPDGSNFTLKIRSTKLEDSAMYFCASSERAPGRYEQYFGPGTRLTVT.

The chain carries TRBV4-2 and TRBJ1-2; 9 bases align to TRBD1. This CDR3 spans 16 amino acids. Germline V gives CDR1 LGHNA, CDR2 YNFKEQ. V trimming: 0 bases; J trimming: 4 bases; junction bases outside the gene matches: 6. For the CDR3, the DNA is TGTGCCAGCAGCCAAGAAAGGGACAGGGCTATCTATGGCTACACCTTC. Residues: CASSQERDRAIYGYTF.

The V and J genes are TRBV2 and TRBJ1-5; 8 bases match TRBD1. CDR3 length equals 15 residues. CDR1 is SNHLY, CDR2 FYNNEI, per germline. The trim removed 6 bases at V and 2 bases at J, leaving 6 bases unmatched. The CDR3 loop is CASSPDRGGNQPQHF. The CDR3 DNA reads TGTGCCAGCAGCCCTGACAGGGGAGGCAATCAGCCCCAGCATTTT.

CDR3 amino acids: CASSEGLAGRYEQYF. The CDR3 nucleotides read TGTGCCAGCAGCGAGGGACTAGCGGGGCGGTACGAGCAGTACTTC. The rearrangement joins TRBV21-1 to TRBJ2-7; the listed D gene, TRBD2, was not tested against the DNA. TRBV21-1 is a pseudogene locus. The CDR3 is 15 residues long.

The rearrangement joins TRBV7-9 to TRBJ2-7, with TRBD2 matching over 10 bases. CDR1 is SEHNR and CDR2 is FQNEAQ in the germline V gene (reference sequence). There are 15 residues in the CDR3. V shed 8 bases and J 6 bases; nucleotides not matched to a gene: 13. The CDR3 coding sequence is TGTGCCAGCTTACCGGGGGCTAGCGGGAGCAGCGAGCAGTACTTC. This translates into CASLPGASGSSEQYF.

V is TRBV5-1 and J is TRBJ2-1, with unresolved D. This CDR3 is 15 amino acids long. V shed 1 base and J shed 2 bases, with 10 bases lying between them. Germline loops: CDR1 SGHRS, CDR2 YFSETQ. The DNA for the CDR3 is TGCGCCAGCAGCTTGCCAGAACCGACCTACAATGAGCAGTTCTTC. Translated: CASSLPEPTYNEQFF.

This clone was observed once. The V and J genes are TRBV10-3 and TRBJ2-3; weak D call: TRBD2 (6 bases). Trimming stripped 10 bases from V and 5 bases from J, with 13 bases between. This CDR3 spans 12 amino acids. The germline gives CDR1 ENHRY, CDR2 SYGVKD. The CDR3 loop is CATGTDGDTQYF. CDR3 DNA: TGTGCCACCGGGACTGACGGAGATACGCAGTATTTT.

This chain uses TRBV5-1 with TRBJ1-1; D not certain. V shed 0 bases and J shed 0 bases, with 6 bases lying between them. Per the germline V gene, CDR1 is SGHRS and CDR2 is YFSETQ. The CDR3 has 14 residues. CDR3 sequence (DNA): TGCGCCAGCAGCTTGGAGGAGGTGAACACTGAAGCTTTCTTT. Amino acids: CASSLEEVNTEAFF.

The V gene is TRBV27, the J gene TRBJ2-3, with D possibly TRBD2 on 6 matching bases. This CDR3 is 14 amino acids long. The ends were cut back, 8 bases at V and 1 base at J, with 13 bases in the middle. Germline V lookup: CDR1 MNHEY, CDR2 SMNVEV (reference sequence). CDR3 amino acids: CASFKDYRTDTQYF. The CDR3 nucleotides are TGTGCCAGCTTCAAGGACTATCGCACAGATACGCAGTATTTT.